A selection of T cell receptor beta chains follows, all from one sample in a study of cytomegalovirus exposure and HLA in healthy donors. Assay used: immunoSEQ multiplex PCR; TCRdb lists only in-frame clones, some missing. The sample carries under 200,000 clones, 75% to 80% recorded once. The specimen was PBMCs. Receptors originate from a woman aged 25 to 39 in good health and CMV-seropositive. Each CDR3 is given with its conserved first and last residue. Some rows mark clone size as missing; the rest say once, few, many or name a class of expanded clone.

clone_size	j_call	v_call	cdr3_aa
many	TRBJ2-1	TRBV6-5	CASRRGDSYNEQFF
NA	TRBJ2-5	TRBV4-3	CASSQDETGGETQYF
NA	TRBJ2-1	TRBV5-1	CASSWTGGGGEQFF
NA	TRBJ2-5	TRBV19	CASKAAAVAETQYF
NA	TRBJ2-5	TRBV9	CASSVDEGNQETQYF
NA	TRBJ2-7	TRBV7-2	CASSFDGVPTYEQYF
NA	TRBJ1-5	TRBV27	CASSSNRLLCPQHF
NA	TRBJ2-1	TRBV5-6	CAFHSGTGRSSEQFF
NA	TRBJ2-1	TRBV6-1	CASSQYNEQFF
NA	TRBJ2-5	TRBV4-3	CASSQGPGGGRAETQYF
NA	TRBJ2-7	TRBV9	CASSKGSGDYEQYF
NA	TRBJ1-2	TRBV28	CASTTRFPYGYTF
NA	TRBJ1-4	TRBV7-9	CASSLGQGDEKLFF
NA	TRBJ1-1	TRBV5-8	CASSPHRGAFF
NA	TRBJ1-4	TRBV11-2	CASSLGTGTAEKLFF
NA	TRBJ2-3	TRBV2	CASSSEGAGDTQYF
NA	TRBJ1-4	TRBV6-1	CASSSGGGINEKLFF
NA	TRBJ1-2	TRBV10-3	CAIKQASNYGYTF
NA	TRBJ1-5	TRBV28	CSAQGHSNQPQHF
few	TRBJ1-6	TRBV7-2	CASSPDTASSSPLHF
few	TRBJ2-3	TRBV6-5	CASSYGGGPETDTQYF
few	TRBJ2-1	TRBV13	CASSPTSGGAWGNEQFF
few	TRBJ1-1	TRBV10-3	CAMGAVATEAFF
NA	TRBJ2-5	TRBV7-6	CASSVLAGVVETQYF
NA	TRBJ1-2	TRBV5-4	CASSLERRGANYGYTF
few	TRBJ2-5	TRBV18	CASSPSRSQGIVEEQYF
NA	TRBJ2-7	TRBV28	CASRTGGDQREQYF
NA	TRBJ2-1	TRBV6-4	CASSPSLGRGENNEQFF
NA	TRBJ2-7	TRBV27	CASTHTGSLIYEQYF
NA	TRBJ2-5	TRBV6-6	CASSYIDREETQYF
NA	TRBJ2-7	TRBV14	CASSPRDRDWYEQYF
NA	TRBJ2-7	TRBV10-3	CAITGGDRGNYEQYF
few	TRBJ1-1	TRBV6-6	CASTLSRGLTEAFF
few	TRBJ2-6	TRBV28	CASSYLTVNSGANVLTF
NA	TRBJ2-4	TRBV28	CASSAHSSGSVIQYF
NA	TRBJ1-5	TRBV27	CASSSTGDQPQHF
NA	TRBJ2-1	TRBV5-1	CASSLAVLVYNEQFF
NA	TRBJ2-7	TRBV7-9	CASSSNSPGYEQYF
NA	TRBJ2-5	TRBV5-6	CASSLTSGAQETQYF
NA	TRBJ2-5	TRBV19	CASSIDLGTDETQYF
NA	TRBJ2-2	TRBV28	CASSPSLFGELFF
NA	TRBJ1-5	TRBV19	CASSSTGQPQHF
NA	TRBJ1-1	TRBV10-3	CAISSFGQTNTEAFF
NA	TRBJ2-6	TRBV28	CASSLLGLGSGANVLTF
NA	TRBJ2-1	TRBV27	CASSLWLGNEQFF
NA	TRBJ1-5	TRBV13	CASSLQGAGNQPQHF
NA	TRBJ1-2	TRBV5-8	CASSLGRNNGDYGYTF